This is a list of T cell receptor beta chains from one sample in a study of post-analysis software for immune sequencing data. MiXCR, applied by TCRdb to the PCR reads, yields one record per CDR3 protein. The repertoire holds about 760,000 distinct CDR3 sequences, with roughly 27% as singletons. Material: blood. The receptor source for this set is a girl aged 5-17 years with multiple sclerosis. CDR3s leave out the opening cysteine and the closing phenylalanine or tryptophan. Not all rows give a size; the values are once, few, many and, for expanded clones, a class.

CDR3: ASSLAGREKTQY; V: TRBV7-2; size: many
CDR3: ASSQDFRQTGELF; V: TRBV4-3; size: -
CDR3: ASSDGTLDSPLH; V: TRBV6-1; size: few
CDR3: SVLGLDGFNEQF; V: TRBV29-1; size: few
CDR3: SVGGGNTIY; V: TRBV29-1; size: -
CDR3: ASSLPSTPSDTQY; V: TRBV7-9; size: few
CDR3: ASSVGGGADTGELF; V: TRBV9; size: -
CDR3: ASSPRGDRPYEQY; V: TRBV6-5; size: few
CDR3: ASSHGRVYGYT; V: TRBV5-1; size: few
CDR3: SARESLDSNYGYT; V: TRBV20-1; size: -
CDR3: ASSLRLAGGTGANVLT; V: TRBV5-1; size: few
CDR3: ASSLVAQGSYNEQF; V: TRBV5-1; size: few
CDR3: ASSLDVGTDTQY; V: TRBV5-1; size: many
CDR3: ASRNRGGRSSYEQY; V: TRBV21-1; size: few
CDR3: ASSGDPTGAHYEQY; V: TRBV28; size: few
CDR3: SAPPGQGVYQPQH; V: TRBV20-1; size: few
CDR3: SAETADTQY; V: TRBV20-1; size: few
CDR3: ASSLNPFLETQY; V: TRBV4-1; size: -
CDR3: SVAFGGNTEAF; V: TRBV29-1; size: -
CDR3: ASSPRTGFSSGASVLT; V: TRBV9; size: -
CDR3: SVGPGGGEAF; V: TRBV29-1; size: -
CDR3: ASSPLDWRTLNNEQF; V: TRBV28; size: -
CDR3: ASSRGGGALSHNEQF; V: TRBV28; size: -
CDR3: ASTPGRTDTQY; V: TRBV3-1; size: few
CDR3: SASRGQGLVSGANVLT; V: TRBV20-1; size: -
CDR3: ASSPPSNEKLF; V: TRBV7-9; size: -
CDR3: SASGLAGGVDTQY; V: TRBV20-1; size: -
CDR3: ASSSGTQSEQF; V: TRBV11-2; size: -
CDR3: SVVVATGHEQY; V: TRBV29-1; size: -